This T cell receptor beta chain was profiled in a study of blood T cell repertoires in COVID-19. In the original processing: The authors estimated nucleated cell counts from reference gene primer amplification. Measured with immunoSEQ multiplex PCR; TCRdb has only the in-frame clones, and not every one. V and J calls and clone size are as listed in that table; D and trimming were resolved from the DNA. This table holds 300,000 to 500,000 clones, 88% found once. Individuals aged about 18 to 100 years were recruited from 20 to 25 US areas. Trimming removed 4 bases from V and 10 bases from J, with 19 bases in between. Germline V gene data show CDR1 as SEHNR and CDR2 as FQNEAQ (reference sequence). This CDR3 contains 15 residues.

The specimen was PBMCs or T cells enriched from blood (not recorded which). V is TRBV7-9 and J is TRBJ1-4, with a tentative D call TRBD1 (5 bases). This TCR derives from a woman between 40 and 50 years old with acute COVID-19. The CDR3 DNA is TGTGCCAGCAGCTCGGGCCAAGGGGCCGACGCAAAACTGTTTTTT. Translated, it gives CASSSGQGADAKLFF.